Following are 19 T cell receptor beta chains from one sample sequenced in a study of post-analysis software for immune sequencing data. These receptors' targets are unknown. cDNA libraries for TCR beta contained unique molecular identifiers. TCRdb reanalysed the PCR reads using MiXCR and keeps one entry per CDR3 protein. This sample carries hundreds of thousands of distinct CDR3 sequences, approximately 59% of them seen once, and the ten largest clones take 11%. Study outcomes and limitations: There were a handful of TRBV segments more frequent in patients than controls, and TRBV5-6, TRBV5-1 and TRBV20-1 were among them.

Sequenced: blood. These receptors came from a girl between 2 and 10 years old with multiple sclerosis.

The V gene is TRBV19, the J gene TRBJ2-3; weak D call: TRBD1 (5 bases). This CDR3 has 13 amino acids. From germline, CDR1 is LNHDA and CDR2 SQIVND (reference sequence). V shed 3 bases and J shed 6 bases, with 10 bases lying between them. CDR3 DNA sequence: TGTGCCAGTAGTATGTTAGGGGCGGATACGCAGTATTTT. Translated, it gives CASSMLGADTQYF.

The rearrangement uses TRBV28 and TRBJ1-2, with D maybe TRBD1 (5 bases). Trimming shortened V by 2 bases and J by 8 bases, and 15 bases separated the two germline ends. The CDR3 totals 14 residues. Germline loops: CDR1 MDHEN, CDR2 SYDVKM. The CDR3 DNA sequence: TGTGCCAGCAGTTTACAGGGCCACTATGGCGGCTACACCTTC. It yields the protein CASSLQGHYGGYTF.

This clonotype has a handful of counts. In nucleotides, the CDR3 is TGTGCCAGCAGCGACGGCGGAACAGGGGGCTTGGAGACCCAGTACTTC. Translation gives CASSDGGTGGLETQYF. The chain uses TRBV12-3 or TRBV12-4 and TRBJ2-5, with 9 bases that match TRBD1. With V trimmed by 6 bases and J by 5 bases, 13 bases remained unmatched. The CDR3 length is 16 residues.

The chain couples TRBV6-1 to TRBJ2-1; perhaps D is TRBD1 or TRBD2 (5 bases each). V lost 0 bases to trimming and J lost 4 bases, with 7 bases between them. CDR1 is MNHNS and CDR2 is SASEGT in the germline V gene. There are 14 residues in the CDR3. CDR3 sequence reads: CASSEAGAYNEQFF. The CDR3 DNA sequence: TGTGCCAGCAGTGAAGCCGGGGCTTACAATGAGCAGTTCTTC.

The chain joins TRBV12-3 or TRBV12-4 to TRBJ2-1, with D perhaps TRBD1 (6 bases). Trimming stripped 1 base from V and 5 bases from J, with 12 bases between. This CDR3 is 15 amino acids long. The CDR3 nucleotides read TGTGCCAGCAGTTTAGGACAGGTCGAGAACAATGAGCAGTTCTTC. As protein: CASSLGQVENNEQFF.

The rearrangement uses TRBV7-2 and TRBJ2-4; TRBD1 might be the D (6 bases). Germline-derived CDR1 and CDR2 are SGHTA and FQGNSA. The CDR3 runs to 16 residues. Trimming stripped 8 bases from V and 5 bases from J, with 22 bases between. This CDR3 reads CASELGPLQGQNIQYF. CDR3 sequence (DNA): TGTGCCAGCGAATTAGGACCGTTACAGGGCCAAAACATTCAGTACTTC. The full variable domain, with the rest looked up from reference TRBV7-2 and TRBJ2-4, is GAGVSQSPSNKVTEKGKDVELRCDPISGHTALYWYRQSLGQGLEFLIYFQGNSAPDKSGLPSDRFSAERTGGSVSTLTIQRTQQEDSAVYLCASELGPLQGQNIQYFGAGTRLSVL.

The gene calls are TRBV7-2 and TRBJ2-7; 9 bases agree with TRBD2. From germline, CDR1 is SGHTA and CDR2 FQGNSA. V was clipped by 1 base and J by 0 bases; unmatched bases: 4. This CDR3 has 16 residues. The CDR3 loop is CASSLEGTSRSYEQYF. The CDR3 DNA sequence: TGTGCCAGCAGCTTAGAGGGGACTAGCCGCTCCTACGAGCAGTACTTC. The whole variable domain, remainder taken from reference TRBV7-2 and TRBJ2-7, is GAGVSQSPSNKVTEKGKDVELRCDPISGHTALYWYRQSLGQGLEFLIYFQGNSAPDKSGLPSDRFSAERTGGSVSTLTIQRTQQEDSAVYLCASSLEGTSRSYEQYFGPGTRLTVT.

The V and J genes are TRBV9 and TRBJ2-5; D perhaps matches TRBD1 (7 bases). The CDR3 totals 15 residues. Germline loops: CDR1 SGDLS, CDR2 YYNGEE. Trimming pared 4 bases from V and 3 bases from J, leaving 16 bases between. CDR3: CASSLGGTDEETQYF. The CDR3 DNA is TGTGCCAGCAGCCTTGGGGGGACAGACGAAGAGACCCAGTACTTC. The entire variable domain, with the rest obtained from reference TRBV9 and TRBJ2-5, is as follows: DSGVTQTPKHLITATGQRVTLRCSPRSGDLSVYWYQQSLDQGLQFLIQYYNGEERAKGNILERFSAQQFPDLHSELNLSSLELGDSALYFCASSLGGTDEETQYFGPGTRLLVL.

The CDR3 here is CATSRGPNTGSNTEAFF. Here the CDR3 DNA reads TGTGCCACCAGCAGAGGTCCGAACACGGGATCAAACACTGAAGCTTTCTTT. This chain connects TRBV15 to TRBJ1-1, with D uncertain. CDR1 and CDR2 (germline): LNHNV, YYDKDF (reference sequence). Trimming shortened V by 1 base and J by 2 bases, and 17 bases separated the two germline ends. CDR3 size: 17 residues.

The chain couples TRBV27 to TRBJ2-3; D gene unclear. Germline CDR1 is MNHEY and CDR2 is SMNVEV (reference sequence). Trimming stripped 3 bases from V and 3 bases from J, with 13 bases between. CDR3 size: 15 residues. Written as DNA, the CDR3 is TGTGCCAGCAGTTTTCTAGGCCTTGGGACAGATACGCAGTATTTT. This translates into CASSFLGLGTDTQYF.

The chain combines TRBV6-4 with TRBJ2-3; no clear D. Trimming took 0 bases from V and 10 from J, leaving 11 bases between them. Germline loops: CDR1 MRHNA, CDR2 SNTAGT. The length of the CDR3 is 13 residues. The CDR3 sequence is CASSDSIAQAQYF. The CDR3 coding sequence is TGTGCCAGCAGTGACTCGATAGCTCAGGCGCAGTATTTT.

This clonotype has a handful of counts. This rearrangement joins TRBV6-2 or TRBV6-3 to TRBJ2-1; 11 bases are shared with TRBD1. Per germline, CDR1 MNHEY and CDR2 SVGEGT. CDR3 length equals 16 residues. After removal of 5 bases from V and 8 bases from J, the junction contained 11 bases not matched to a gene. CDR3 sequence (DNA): TGTGCCAGCAGTCCTAGGCTTGGACAGGGGGCCGATGAGCAGTTCTTC. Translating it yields CASSPRLGQGADEQFF.

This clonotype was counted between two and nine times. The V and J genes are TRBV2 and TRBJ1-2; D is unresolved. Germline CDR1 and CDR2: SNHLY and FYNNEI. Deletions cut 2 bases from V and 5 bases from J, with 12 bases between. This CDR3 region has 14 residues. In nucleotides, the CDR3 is TGTGCCAGCAGTGAACAAGTACTTCTATATGGCTACACCTTC. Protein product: CASSEQVLLYGYTF.

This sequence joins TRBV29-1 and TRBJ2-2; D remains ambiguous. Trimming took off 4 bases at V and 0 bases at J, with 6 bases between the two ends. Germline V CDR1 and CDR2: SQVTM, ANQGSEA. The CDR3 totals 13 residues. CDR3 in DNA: TGCAGCGTTGGTATGACGAACACCGGGGAGCTGTTTTTT. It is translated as CSVGMTNTGELFF.

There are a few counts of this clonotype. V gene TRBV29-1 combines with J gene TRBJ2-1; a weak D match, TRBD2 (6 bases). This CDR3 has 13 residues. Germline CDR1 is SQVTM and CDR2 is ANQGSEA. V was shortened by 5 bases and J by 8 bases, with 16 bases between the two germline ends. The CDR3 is CSVRSSEKDEQFF. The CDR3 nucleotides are TGCAGCGTTAGGTCTAGCGAGAAAGATGAGCAGTTCTTC.

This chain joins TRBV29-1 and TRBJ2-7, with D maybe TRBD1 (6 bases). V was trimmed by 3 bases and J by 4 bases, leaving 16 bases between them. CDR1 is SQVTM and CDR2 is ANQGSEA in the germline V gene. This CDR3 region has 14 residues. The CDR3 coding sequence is TGCAGCGTTGATAATGGGCAGGGGTCGTACGAGCAGTACTTC. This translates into CSVDNGQGSYEQYF.

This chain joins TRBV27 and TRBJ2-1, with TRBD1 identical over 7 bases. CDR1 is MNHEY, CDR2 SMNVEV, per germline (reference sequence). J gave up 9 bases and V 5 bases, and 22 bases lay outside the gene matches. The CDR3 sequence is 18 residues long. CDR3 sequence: CASSPVGGPTGPHGEQFF. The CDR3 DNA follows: TGTGCCAGCAGTCCGGTAGGGGGCCCGACAGGTCCCCATGGTGAGCAGTTCTTC.

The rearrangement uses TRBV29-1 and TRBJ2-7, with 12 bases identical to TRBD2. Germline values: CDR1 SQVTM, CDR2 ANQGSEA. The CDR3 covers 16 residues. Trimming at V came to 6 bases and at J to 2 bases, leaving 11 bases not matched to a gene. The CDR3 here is CSVSAGTSGYPYEQYF. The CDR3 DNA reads TGCAGCGTCTCTGCCGGGACTAGCGGGTACCCCTACGAGCAGTACTTC.

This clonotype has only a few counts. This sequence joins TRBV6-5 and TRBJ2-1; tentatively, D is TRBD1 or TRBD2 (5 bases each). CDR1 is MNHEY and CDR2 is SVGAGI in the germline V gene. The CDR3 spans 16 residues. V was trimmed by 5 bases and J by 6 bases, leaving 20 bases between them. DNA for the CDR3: TGTGCCAGCAGTGAGCGGACCCCTCCAGGGCCCAATGAGCAGTTCTTC. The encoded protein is CASSERTPPGPNEQFF.